This entry lists 16 T cell receptor beta chains sequenced from one sample in a study of cytomegalovirus exposure and HLA in healthy donors. Primers included in the PCR were 60 Vbeta and 13 Jbeta primers. Assay: immunoSEQ multiplex PCR; the TCRdb copy retains only in-frame clones and omits some. The table shows about 140,000 clones, with about 74% occurring only once. The sample taken for sequencing was PBMCs. All receptors come from a man younger than 40 in good health and CMV-seronegative.

The rearrangement links TRBV5-1 to TRBJ2-2, with 9 nucleotides matching TRBD2. V was clipped by 4 bases and J by 2 bases; unmatched bases: 9. From germline, CDR1 is SGHRS and CDR2 YFSETQ. This CDR3 has 17 residues. CDR3 nucleotide sequence: TGCGCCAGCAGCCTAGGCCTAGCGGGACCTAACACCGGGGAGCTGTTTTTT. Amino acid sequence: CASSLGLAGPNTGELFF. Together with reference TRBV5-1 and TRBJ2-2, the CDR3 gives the full variable domain: KAGVTQTPRYLIKTRGQQVTLSCSPISGHRSVSWYQQTPGQGLQFLFEYFSETQRNKGNFPGRFSGRQFSNSRSEMNVSTLELGDSALYLCASSLGLAGPNTGELFFGEGSRLTVL.

This sequence joins TRBV28 and TRBJ2-7; perhaps TRBD2 as D (5 bases). Trimming pared 3 bases from V and 0 bases from J, leaving 12 bases between. The CDR3 sequence is 15 residues long. Germline CDR1 reads MDHEN; CDR2 reads SYDVKM. CDR3 region: CASSLEADSSYEQYF. As DNA, the CDR3 is TGTGCCAGCAGTTTGGAGGCCGATAGCTCCTACGAGCAGTACTTC. Based on the CDR3 plus reference TRBV28 and TRBJ2-7, the full variable domain is DVKVTQSSRYLVKRTGEKVFLECVQDMDHENMFWYRQDPGLGLRLIYFSYDVKMKEKGDIPEGYSVSREKKERFSLILESASTNQTSMYLCASSLEADSSYEQYFGPGTRLTVT.

V and J are TRBV30 and TRBJ2-5; weak D call: TRBD2 (6 bases). Germline values: CDR1 GTSNPN, CDR2 SVGIG (reference sequence). CDR3 size: 13 residues. The CDR3 DNA follows: TGTGCGCAGGGAGAGGCGGGGCAAGAGACCCAGTACTTC. This encodes CAQGEAGQETQYF.

This clone was counted only a few times. The J gene is TRBJ1-3, the V gene TRBV6-5; 7 nucleotides align to TRBD1. The junction had 4 bases not matched to a gene; V was cut back by 8 bases and J by 0 bases. From germline, CDR1 is MNHEY and CDR2 SVGAGI. This CDR3 has 14 residues. CDR3 protein: CASGTAYSGNTIYF. Written as DNA, the CDR3 is TGTGCCAGCGGGACAGCCTACTCTGGAAACACCATATATTTT.

The chain carries TRBV7-9 and TRBJ2-5; 9 nucleotides align to TRBD1. V trimming: 2 bases; J trimming: 4 bases; junction bases outside the gene matches: 5. CDR1 SEHNR and CDR2 FQNEAQ come from the germline V gene (reference sequence). The CDR3 is 15 residues long. The CDR3 sequence: CASSLNRGRVETQYF. CDR3 sequence (DNA): TGTGCCAGCAGCTTAAACAGGGGGCGAGTAGAGACCCAGTACTTC.

This rearrangement joins TRBV2 to TRBJ2-3; 11 nucleotides agree with TRBD2. CDR1 is SNHLY and CDR2 is FYNNEI in the germline V gene. The CDR3 is 13 amino acids. After removal of 9 bases from V and 8 bases from J, the junction contained 7 bases not matched to a gene. The CDR3 nucleotides read TGTGCCAGTCTAGCGGGAGGCCACCCTACGCAGTATTTT. Its protein is CASLAGGHPTQYF.

The genes are TRBV6-6 and TRBJ1-3; 7 positions match TRBD1. Germline V gene data show CDR1 as MNHNY and CDR2 as SVGAGI (reference sequence). The V gene end was trimmed by 7 bases and the J gene end by 0 bases; junction bases not matched to a gene: 6. CDR3 size: 15 residues. CDR3 protein: CASTEGQNSGNTIYF. DNA of the CDR3: TGTGCCAGCACCGAGGGACAGAACTCTGGAAACACCATATATTTT.

This clone was counted a few times. The V gene is TRBV30, the J gene TRBJ1-2; 12 nucleotides align to TRBD1. The CDR3 covers 16 residues. With V trimmed by 0 bases and J by 11 bases, 13 bases remained unmatched. Germline assignment: CDR1 GTSNPN and CDR2 SVGIG (reference sequence). In nucleotides, the CDR3 is TGTGCCTGGAGTGTGACCGGGACAGGGGGCGCGGGGAGATACACCTTC. It is translated as CAWSVTGTGGAGRYTF.

This clone turned up a few times. The chain combines TRBV5-1 with TRBJ2-1; 8 bases agree with TRBD2. Germline V gene data show CDR1 as SGHRS and CDR2 as YFSETQ. The CDR3 has 15 amino acids. The junction had 10 bases not matched to a gene; V was cut back by 5 bases and J by 6 bases. CDR3 in DNA: TGCGCCAGCAGTATGGGGAGCGGGGGATCCAATGAGCAGTTCTTC. It encodes CASSMGSGGSNEQFF.

The gene calls are TRBV27 and TRBJ2-3; weak D call: TRBD2 (5 bases). Germline V gene data show CDR1 as MNHEY and CDR2 as SMNVEV (reference sequence). CDR3 length: 14 amino acids. Deletions cut 2 bases from V and 6 bases from J, with 12 bases between. The CDR3 region is CASSLNGVPDTQYF. CDR3 nucleotide sequence: TGTGCCAGCAGTTTAAACGGGGTCCCGGATACGCAGTATTTT.

This chain links TRBV25-1 with TRBJ2-7; the D gene is possibly TRBD2 (6 bases). Deletions cut 1 base from V and 5 bases from J, with 12 bases between. Germline values: CDR1 MGHDK, CDR2 SYGVNS. The CDR3 loop spans 14 amino acids. The CDR3 DNA reads as TGTGCCAGCAGTGAATTGGGGGGAGTCCACGAGCAGTACTTC. It encodes CASSELGGVHEQYF.

The chain employs TRBV28 and TRBJ2-5; 11 positions match TRBD2. V trimming: 2 bases; J trimming: 1 base; junction bases outside the gene matches: 0. There are 15 residues in the CDR3. From germline, CDR1 is MDHEN and CDR2 SYDVKM. As DNA, the CDR3 is TGTGCCAGCAGTTTAGGGACTAGCGGCCAAGAGACCCAGTACTTC. Protein: CASSLGTSGQETQYF.

The V call is TRBV2, the J call TRBJ2-2; tentatively, D is TRBD1 (5 bases). The V gene's germline CDR1 is SNHLY and CDR2 FYNNEI. Deletions cut 7 bases from V and 0 bases from J, with 9 bases between. The CDR3 contains 14 residues. The CDR3 DNA follows: TGTGCCAGCAAGGGGCTAGCGAACACCGGGGAGCTGTTTTTT. Translating gives CASKGLANTGELFF.

V and J are TRBV5-5 and TRBJ2-2; a weak D match, TRBD1 (7 bases). Trimming left V 4 bases short and J 4 bases short, with 20 bases between. Germline V gene data show CDR1 as SGHKS and CDR2 as YYEKEE (reference sequence). CDR3 size: 17 residues. CDR3 amino acids: CASSPRTGGGATGELFF. For the CDR3, the DNA is TGTGCCAGCAGCCCAAGGACTGGAGGGGGCGCCACCGGGGAGCTGTTTTTT.

The chain combines TRBV10-3 with TRBJ2-1; TRBD2 aligns across 11 bases. Trimming took 2 bases from V and 0 from J; bases not matched to a gene: 0. The CDR3 contains 16 residues. CDR1 ENHRY and CDR2 SYGVKD come from the germline V gene. The CDR3 DNA sequence: TGTGCCATCAGTGAGGGGACTAGCGGCTCCTACAATGAGCAGTTCTTC. Translating it yields CAISEGTSGSYNEQFF.

A note on this clone: The junction and the germline gene differ at one end; a read error may be behind it. V and J are TRBV7-9 and TRBJ2-2, with TRBD2 identical over 9 bases. CDR1 is SEHNR and CDR2 is FQNEAQ in the germline V gene (reference sequence). The CDR3 totals 16 residues. CDR3 amino acids: CSSSLTSGLRTGELFF. DNA for the CDR3: TGTTCCAGCAGCTTAACTAGCGGGCTCAGGACCGGGGAGCTGTTTTTT.